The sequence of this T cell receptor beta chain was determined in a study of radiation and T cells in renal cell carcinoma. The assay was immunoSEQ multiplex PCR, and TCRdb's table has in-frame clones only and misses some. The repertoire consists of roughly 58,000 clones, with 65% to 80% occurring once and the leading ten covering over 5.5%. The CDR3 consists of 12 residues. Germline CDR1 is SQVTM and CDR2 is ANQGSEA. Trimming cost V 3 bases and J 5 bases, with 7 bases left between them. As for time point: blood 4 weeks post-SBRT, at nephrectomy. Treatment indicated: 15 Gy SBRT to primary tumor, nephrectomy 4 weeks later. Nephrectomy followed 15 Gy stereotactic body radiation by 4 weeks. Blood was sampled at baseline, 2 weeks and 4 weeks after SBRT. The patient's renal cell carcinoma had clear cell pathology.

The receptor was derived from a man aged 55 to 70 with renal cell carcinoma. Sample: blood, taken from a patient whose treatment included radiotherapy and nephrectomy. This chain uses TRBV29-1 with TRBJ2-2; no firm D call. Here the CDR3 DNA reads TGCAGCGTTGATCCCCGGACCGGGGAGCTGTTTTTT. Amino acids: CSVDPRTGELFF.